This TCR beta chain comes out of a study of blood T cell repertoires in COVID-19. Study details: From the United States, Italy and Spain came samples of acute and convalescent COVID-19.

Self-reported history from a screening survey and questionnaire set each donor's cohort. Symptom resolution, clearance, or two negative PCRs marked donors in Cohort 3 as recovered. How the authors handled the data: Estimates of nucleated cell counts were drawn from the amplification of reference gene primers. Method: immunoSEQ multiplex PCR; TCRdb's copy keeps in-frame clones and lacks some. From that table come the V and J calls and clone size; the DNA was used to work out D and trimming. The sample yields fewer than 400,000 clones, approximately 91% seen once. This CDR3 is 17 amino acids long. Germline lookup yields CDR1 MNHEY and CDR2 SMNVEV (reference sequence). V dropped 4 bases and J dropped 0 bases, with 16 bases sitting between them.

This clonotype was sampled from a man aged 60 to 69 who had recovered from COVID-19. The sample was PBMCs or T cells enriched from blood (not recorded which). The chain uses TRBV27 and TRBJ1-3; D might be TRBD1 (5 bases). The CDR3 DNA follows: TGTGCCAGCAGTTCCCTCAATGGGGCCGACTCTGGAAACACCATATATTTT. Its translation is CASSSLNGADSGNTIYF.